This T cell receptor (beta chain) comes out of a study of cytomegalovirus exposure and HLA in healthy donors. Study-level points and caveats: Solely CMV serostatus was available to characterize immune exposure.

PCR amplification relied on 60 Vbeta primers (plus 13 Jbeta primers). Clones were sequenced by immunoSEQ multiplex PCR, and TCRdb holds only the in-frame ones, with some missing. Of about 140,000 clones detected, less than 85% appear once; the ten largest clones hold roughly 2%. A few counts support this clone. The antigen is unknown. The germline V gene encodes CDR1 MGHDK and CDR2 SYGVNS. V was pared by 0 bases and J by 11 bases, with 11 bases between. This CDR3 has 13 residues. The chain carries TRBV25-1 and TRBJ1-5, with D unresolved. This sequence was found in a woman in her fifties or sixties in good health and CMV-seropositive. The sample consisted of PBMCs. The CDR3 DNA reads TGTGCCAGCAGTGAATACCCTTTCGGGGCCCAGCATTTT. This encodes CASSEYPFGAQHF.